A selection of T cell receptor beta chains follows, all from one sample in a study of OX40 agonist ivuxolimab in advanced cancers. Clones were sequenced by immunoSEQ multiplex PCR, and TCRdb holds only the in-frame ones, with some missing. The profile shows 40,000 to 60,000 clones, 81% of them singletons. Sequenced material: CD4+ or CD8+ T cells sorted from blood, taken in a trial of the OX40 agonist ivuxolimab. Receptors originate from an adult with an advanced solid tumor such as melanoma, head and neck, liver or kidney cancer. Each CDR3 is given with its conserved first and last residue. Each record gives: clone size, V gene, CDR3 protein. Size is stated for part of the rows, as once, few or many counts, or as a class when the clone is expanded.

-	TRBV9	CASSAGTSVKETQYF
-	TRBV7-9	CASSLAGSSYNEQFF
-	TRBV9	CASSPGGNYGYTF
once	TRBV7-2	CASSLPSGRVGDEQFF
-	TRBV29-1	CSVENRDYSGNTIYF
-	TRBV6-5	CASRPDRLNTEAFF
-	TRBV5-5	CASSSGEQYF
few	TRBV29-1	CSVDVGGPETQYF
-	TRBV28	CASSVNRDLSSYEQYF
once	TRBV11-2	CASSLDLSEAFF
-	TRBV4-3	CASSQDPAYGYTF
few	TRBV28	CASCPFGFSYEQYF
-	TRBV4-1	CASSQGGLTGHGYTF
-	TRBV4-3	CASSQETGLGPTGELFF
-	TRBV11-2	CASSLKSSNQPQHF
-	TRBV7-9	CASSPRQEVQGTIYF